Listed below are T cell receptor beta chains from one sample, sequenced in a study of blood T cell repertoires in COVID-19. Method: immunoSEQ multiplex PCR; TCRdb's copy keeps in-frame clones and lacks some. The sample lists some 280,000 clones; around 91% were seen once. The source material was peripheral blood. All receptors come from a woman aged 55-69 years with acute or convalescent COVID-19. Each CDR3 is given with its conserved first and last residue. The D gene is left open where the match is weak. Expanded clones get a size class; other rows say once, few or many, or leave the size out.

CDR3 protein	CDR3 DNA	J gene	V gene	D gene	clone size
CARSLEGWDRPSYEQYF	TGTGCCAGAAGCTTAGAAGGATGGGACAGACCTTCCTACGAGCAGTACTTC	TRBJ2-7	TRBV7-5	.	once
CASSLGTGNQPQHF	TGTGCCAGCAGTCTAGGGACAGGAAATCAGCCCCAGCATTTT	TRBJ1-5	TRBV28	TRBD1	.
CAICPGQGFSEAFF	TGTGCCATCTGCCCAGGACAGGGGTTTTCTGAAGCTTTCTTT	TRBJ1-1	TRBV10-3	TRBD1	.
CASSTLTRGRNYGYTF	TGTGCCAGCAGTACCCTTACCAGGGGGCGAAACTATGGCTACACCTTC	TRBJ1-2	TRBV6-2/TRBV6-3	TRBD1	.
CASSSTGVNEQFF	TGTGCCAGCAGCTCGACAGGGGTCAATGAGCAGTTCTTC	TRBJ2-1	TRBV11-3	TRBD1	.
CASSRAAGQGNADTQYF	TGTGCCAGCAGCCGCGCCGCGGGACAGGGTAATGCAGATACGCAGTATTTT	TRBJ2-3	TRBV3-1/TRBV3-2	TRBD1	once
CASSLDTNSNQPQHF	TGCGCCAGCAGCTTGGACACAAATAGCAATCAGCCCCAGCATTTT	TRBJ1-5	TRBV5-1	.	.
CASRYPGQGQDQPQHF	TGTGCCAGCAGATATCCGGGACAGGGACAGGATCAGCCCCAGCATTTT	TRBJ1-5	TRBV2	TRBD1	.
CSVGAAGGTYEQYF	TGCAGCGTTGGGGCAGCGGGGGGTACCTACGAGCAGTACTTC	TRBJ2-7	TRBV29-1	TRBD2	.
CSVDSSNTGELFF	TGCAGCGTGGACAGCTCGAACACCGGGGAGCTGTTTTTT	TRBJ2-2	TRBV29-1	.	few
CASSDRGTGKETQYF	TGTGCCAGCAGCGACCGGGGGACAGGGAAAGAGACCCAGTACTTC	TRBJ2-5	TRBV2	TRBD1	.
CASSYQGRFTYGYTF	TGTGCCAGCAGTTACCAGGGGCGTTTTACCTATGGCTACACCTTC	TRBJ1-2	TRBV28	.	.
CASSRGSYEQYF	TGTGCCAGCAGTAGGGGATCCTACGAGCAGTACTTC	TRBJ2-7	TRBV6-5	.	.
CASSSNIPGQGYYGYTF	TGTGCCAGCAGCTCGAATATACCGGGACAGGGGTACTATGGCTACACCTTC	TRBJ1-2	TRBV7-2	TRBD1	.
CASRGLAGGRTYNEQFF	TGTGCCAGCAGGGGACTAGCGGGAGGGAGGACCTACAATGAGCAGTTCTTC	TRBJ2-1	TRBV27	TRBD2	.
CASSGQYSNQPQHF	TGTGCCAGCAGTGGGCAATATAGCAATCAGCCCCAGCATTTT	TRBJ1-5	TRBV2	.	once
CASSLPGTSGRETQYF	TGTGCCAGCAGCTTGCCTGGGACTAGCGGGAGAGAGACCCAGTACTTC	TRBJ2-5	TRBV5-4	TRBD2	.
CSVGKGNSYNEQFF	TGCAGCGTTGGTAAGGGGAACTCCTACAATGAGCAGTTCTTC	TRBJ2-1	TRBV29-1	.	.